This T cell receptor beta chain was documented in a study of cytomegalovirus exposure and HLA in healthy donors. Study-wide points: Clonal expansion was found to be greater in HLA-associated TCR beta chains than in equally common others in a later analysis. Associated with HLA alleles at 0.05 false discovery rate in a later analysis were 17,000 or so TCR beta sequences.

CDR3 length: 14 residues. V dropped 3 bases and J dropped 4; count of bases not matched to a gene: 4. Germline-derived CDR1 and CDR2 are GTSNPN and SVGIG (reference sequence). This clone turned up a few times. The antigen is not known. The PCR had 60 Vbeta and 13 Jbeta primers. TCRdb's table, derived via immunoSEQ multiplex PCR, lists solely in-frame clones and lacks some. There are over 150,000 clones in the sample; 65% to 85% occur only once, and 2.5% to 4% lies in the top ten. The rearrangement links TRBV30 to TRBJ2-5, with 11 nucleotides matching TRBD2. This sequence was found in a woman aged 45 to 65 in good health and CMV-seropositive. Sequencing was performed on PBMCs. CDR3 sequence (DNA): TGTGCCTGGAGCGCTAGCGGGGGGCGAGAGACCCAGTACTTC. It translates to CAWSASGGRETQYF.